This T cell receptor (beta chain) was sequenced during a study of T cells in Graves' hyperthyroidism and ophthalmopathy. The germline V gene encodes CDR1 SGHRS and CDR2 YFSETQ. CDR3 length: 14 residues. V shed 5 bases and J shed 8 bases, with 19 bases lying between them. Amplification of TCR beta CDR3 regions used RNA as the template. HTBI primers were employed in a first-round RT-PCR of the TCR CDR3. TCRdb called the multiplex PCR reads again in MiXCR, with one record for every CDR3 protein. The profile shows 300,000 to 350,000 distinct CDR3 sequences, about 15% of them singletons. This clonotype was seen at least ten times.

The sequence was obtained from a man aged 30 to 39 with Graves' hyperthyroidism. The rearrangement links TRBV5-1 to TRBJ1-1; maybe TRBD1 (6 bases). Source material: blood. CDR3 sequence reads: CASRGRLDRNEAFF. The CDR3 nucleotides are TGCGCCAGCAGGGGGAGATTAGACAGGAACGAAGCTTTCTTT.